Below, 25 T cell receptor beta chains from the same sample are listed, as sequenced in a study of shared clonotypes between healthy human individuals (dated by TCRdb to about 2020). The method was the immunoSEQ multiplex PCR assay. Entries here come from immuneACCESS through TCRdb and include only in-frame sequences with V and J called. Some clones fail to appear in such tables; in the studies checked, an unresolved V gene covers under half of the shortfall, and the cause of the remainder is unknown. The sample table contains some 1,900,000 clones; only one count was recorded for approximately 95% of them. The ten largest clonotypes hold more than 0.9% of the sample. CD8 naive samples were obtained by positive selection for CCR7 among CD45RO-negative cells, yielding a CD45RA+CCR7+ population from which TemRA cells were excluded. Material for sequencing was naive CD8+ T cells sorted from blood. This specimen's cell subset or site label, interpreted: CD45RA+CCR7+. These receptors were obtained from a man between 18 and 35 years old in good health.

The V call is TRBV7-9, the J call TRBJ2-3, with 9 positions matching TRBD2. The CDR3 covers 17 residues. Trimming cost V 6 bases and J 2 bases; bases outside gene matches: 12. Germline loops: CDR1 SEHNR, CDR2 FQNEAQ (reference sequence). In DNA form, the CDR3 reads TGTGCCAGCAGACCAACCCCGACTAGCGGAAACACAGATACGCAGTATTTT. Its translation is CASRPTPTSGNTDTQYF.

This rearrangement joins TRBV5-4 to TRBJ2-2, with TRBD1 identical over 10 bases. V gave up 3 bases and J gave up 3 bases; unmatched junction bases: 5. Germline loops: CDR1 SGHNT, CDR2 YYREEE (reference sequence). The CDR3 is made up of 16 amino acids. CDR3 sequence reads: CASSSTGGADTGELFF. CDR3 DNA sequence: TGTGCCAGCAGCTCGACAGGGGGCGCAGACACCGGGGAGCTGTTTTTT.

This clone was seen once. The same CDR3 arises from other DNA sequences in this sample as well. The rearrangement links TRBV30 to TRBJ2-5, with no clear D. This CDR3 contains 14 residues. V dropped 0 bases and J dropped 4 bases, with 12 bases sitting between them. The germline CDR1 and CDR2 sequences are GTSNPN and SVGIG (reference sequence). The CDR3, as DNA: TGTGCCTGGAGTGTACGTCCGAGAGGAGAGACCCAGTACTTC. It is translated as CAWSVRPRGETQYF.

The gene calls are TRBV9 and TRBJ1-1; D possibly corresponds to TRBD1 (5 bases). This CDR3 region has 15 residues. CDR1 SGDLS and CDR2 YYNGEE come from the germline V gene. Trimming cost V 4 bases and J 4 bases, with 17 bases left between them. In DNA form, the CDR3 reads TGTGCCAGCAGCCCCGAAGGGTGGGGGACCACTGAAGCTTTCTTT. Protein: CASSPEGWGTTEAFF.

The CDR3 loop reads CAWSSWDGFGETQYF. The DNA for the CDR3 is TGTGCCTGGAGTTCATGGGACGGTTTTGGCGAGACCCAGTACTTC. V usage is TRBV30 and J usage is TRBJ2-5; perhaps D is TRBD1 or TRBD2 (5 bases each). Trimming stripped 2 bases from V and 5 bases from J, with 18 bases between. Per the germline V gene, CDR1 is GTSNPN and CDR2 is SVGIG (reference sequence). The CDR3 length is 15 residues.

The DNA of the CDR3 is TGTGCCAGCAGCAGGGGACTAGCGGCATCCTACGAGCAGTACTTC. This translates into CASSRGLAASYEQYF. The V gene is TRBV5-4, the J gene TRBJ2-7, with 11 bases identical to TRBD2. This CDR3 has 15 amino acids. Germline CDR1 SGHNT, CDR2 YYREEE (reference sequence). With 4 bases clipped from V and 1 base from J, the junction kept 4 bases outside the gene matches.

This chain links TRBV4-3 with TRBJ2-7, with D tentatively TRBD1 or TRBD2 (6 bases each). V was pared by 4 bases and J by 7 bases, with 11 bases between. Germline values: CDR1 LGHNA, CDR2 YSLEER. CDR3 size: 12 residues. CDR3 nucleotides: TGCGCCAGCAGCCGGGGGGCGGCGGAGCAGTACTTC. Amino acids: CASSRGAAEQYF.

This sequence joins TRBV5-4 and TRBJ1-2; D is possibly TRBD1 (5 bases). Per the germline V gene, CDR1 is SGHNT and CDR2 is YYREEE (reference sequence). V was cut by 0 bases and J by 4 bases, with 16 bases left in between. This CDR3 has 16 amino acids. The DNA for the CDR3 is TGTGCCAGCAGCTTGGATCCTACGGGGGTGGGCTATGGCTACACCTTC. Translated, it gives CASSLDPTGVGYGYTF.

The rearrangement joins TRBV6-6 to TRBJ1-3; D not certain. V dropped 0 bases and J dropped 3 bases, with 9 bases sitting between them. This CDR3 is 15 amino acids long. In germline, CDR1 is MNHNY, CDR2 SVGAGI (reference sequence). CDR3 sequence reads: CASSYSDGGGNTIYF. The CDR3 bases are TGTGCCAGCAGTTACTCGGACGGAGGTGGAAACACCATATATTTT.

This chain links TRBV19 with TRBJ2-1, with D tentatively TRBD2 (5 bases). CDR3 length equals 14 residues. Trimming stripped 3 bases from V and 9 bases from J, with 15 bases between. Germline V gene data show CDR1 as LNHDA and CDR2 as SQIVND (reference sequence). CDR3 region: CASSMVGFEGEQFF. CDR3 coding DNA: TGTGCCAGTAGTATGGTGGGATTCGAGGGTGAGCAGTTCTTC.

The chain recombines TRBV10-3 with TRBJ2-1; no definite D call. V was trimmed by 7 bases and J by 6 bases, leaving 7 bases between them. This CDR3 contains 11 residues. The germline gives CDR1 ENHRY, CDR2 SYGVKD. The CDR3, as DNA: TGTGCCATCACAAGTTCCAATGAGCAGTTCTTC. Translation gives CAITSSNEQFF.

In DNA form, the CDR3 reads TGTGCCTTATTAAGGGACCACTACGAGCAGTACTTC. Amino acids: CALLRDHYEQYF. The chain couples TRBV30 to TRBJ2-7; the D gene could be TRBD1 or TRBD2 (5 bases each). The CDR3 sequence is 12 residues long. Trimming removed 7 bases at V and 3 bases at J, with 13 bases between. Per the germline V gene, CDR1 is GTSNPN and CDR2 is SVGIG (reference sequence).

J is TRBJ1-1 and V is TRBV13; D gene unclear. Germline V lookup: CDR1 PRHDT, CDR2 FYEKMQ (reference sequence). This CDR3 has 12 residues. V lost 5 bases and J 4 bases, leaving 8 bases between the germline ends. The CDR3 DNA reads TGTGCCAGCAGCGTTGGACTCACTGAAGCTTTCTTT. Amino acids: CASSVGLTEAFF. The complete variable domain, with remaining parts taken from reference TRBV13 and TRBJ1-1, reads AAGVIQSPRHLIKEKRETATLKCYPIPRHDTVYWYQQGPGQDPQFLISFYEKMQSDKGSIPDRFSAQQFSDYHSELNMSSLELGDSALYFCASSVGLTEAFFGQGTRLTVV.

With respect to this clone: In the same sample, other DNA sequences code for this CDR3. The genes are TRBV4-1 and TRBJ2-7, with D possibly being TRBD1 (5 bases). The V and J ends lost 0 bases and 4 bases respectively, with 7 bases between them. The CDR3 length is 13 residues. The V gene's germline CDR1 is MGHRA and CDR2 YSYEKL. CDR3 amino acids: CASSQDQGYEQYF. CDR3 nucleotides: TGCGCCAGCAGCCAAGACCAGGGTTACGAGCAGTACTTC.

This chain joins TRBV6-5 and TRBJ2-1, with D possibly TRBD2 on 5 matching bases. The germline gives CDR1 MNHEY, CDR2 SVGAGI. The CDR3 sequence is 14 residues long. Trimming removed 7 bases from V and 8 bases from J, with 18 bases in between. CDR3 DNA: TGTGCCAGCAAGCGGTGGGGAGACGCGGATGAGCAGTTCTTC. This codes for CASKRWGDADEQFF.

Here the CDR3 reads CASSLYGGAINQPQHF. The CDR3 DNA sequence: TGTGCCAGCAGTTTATACGGGGGGGCTATTAATCAGCCCCAGCATTTT. This chain links TRBV27 with TRBJ1-5; a weak D match, TRBD1 (6 bases). This CDR3 has 16 residues. V shed 1 base and J shed 4 bases, with 14 bases lying between them. Germline CDR1 MNHEY, CDR2 SMNVEV (reference sequence).

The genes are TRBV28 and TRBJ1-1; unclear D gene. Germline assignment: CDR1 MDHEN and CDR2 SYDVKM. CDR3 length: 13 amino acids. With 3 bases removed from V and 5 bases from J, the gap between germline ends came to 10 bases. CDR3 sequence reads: CASSFRFGTEAFF. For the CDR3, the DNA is TGTGCCAGCAGTTTCCGCTTCGGGACTGAAGCTTTCTTT.

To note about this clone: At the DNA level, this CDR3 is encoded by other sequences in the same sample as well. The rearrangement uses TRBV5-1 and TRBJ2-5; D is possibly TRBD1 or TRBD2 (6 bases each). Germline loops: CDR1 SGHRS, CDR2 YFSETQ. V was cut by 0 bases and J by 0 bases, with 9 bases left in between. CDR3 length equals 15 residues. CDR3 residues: CASSLEGGYQETQYF. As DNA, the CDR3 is TGCGCCAGCAGCTTGGAGGGGGGATACCAAGAGACCCAGTACTTC. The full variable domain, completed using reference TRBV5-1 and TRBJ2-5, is KAGVTQTPRYLIKTRGQQVTLSCSPISGHRSVSWYQQTPGQGLQFLFEYFSETQRNKGNFPGRFSGRQFSNSRSEMNVSTLELGDSALYLCASSLEGGYQETQYFGPGTRLLVL.

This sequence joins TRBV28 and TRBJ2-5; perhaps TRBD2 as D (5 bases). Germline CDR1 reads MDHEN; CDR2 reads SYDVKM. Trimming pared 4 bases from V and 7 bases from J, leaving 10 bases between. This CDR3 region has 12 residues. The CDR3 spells CASSWTSGTQYF. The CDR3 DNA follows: TGTGCCAGCAGTTGGACTTCGGGGACCCAGTACTTC.

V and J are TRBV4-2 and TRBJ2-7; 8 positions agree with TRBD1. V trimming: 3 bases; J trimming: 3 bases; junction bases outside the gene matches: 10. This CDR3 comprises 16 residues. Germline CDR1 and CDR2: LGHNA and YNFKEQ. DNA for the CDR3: TGTGCCAGCAGCCAGGCGATCGGGACAGGCGTCTACGAGCAGTACTTC. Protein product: CASSQAIGTGVYEQYF.

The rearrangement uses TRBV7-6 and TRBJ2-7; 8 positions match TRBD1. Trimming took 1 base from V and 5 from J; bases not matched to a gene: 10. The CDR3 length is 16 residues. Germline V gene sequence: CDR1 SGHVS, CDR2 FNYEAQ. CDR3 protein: CASSLGGTGRRNEQYF. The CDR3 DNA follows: TGTGCCAGCAGCTTAGGAGGGACAGGCCGTAGAAACGAGCAGTACTTC.

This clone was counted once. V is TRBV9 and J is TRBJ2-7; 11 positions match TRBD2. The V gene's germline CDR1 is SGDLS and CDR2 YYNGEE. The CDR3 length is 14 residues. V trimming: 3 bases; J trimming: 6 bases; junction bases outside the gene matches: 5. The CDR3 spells CASSDLGTSGEQYF. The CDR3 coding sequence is TGTGCCAGCAGCGACCTCGGGACTAGCGGCGAGCAGTACTTC.

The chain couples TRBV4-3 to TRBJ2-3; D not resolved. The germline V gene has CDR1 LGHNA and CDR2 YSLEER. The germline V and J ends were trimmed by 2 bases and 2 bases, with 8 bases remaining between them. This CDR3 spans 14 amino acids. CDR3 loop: CASSQLGYTDTQYF. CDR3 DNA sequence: TGCGCCAGCAGCCAACTGGGCTACACAGATACGCAGTATTTT.

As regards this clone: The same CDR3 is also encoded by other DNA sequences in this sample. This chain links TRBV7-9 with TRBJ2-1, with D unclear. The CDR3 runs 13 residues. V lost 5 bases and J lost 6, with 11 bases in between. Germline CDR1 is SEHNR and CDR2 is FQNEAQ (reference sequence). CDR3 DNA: TGTGCCAGCAGCCCCCCTCCCGGCAATGAGCAGTTCTTC. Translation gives CASSPPPGNEQFF.

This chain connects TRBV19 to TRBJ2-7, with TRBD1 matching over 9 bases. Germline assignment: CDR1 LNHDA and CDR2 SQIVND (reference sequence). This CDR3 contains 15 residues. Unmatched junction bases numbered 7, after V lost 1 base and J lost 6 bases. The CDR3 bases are TGTGCCAGTAGTATAGGGGGACAGGGAGAAACCGAGCAGTACTTC. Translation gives CASSIGGQGETEQYF.